The clone carrying this T cell receptor (beta chain) is medium-sized. Its antigen is as yet unknown. Sample time point: sample taken at primary tumor resection. Without sorting, whole RNA was sequenced from tumor, nontumor lung or frozen PBMC. CDR3 length: 15 amino acids. V shed 5 bases and J 4 bases; nucleotides not matched to a gene: 8. Germline V gene lookup returns CDR1 SGHTA and CDR2 FQGNSA. This specimen comes from a study of spatial heterogeneity in lung cancer. Overall study context: Matched bulk RNA-seq yielded a T cell module score, and TCR transcript counts in tumor regions correlated strongly with that score. On average, each unique TCR and UMI combination appeared more than ten times in raw reads. Study-wide points: The study found that expanded intratumoral alpha and beta TCR counts tracked tumor mutation counts.

A distinct unique molecular identifier was carried by each TCR cDNA molecule. TCRdb fed the 5' RACE reads into MiXCR, producing one record per CDR3 protein. This table holds approximately 1,700 distinct CDR3 sequences, 5.2% found once. The TCR was taken from a male donor with early-stage non-small cell lung cancer. This specimen consisted of lung tumor tissue, obtained at surgery. The chain uses TRBV7-2 and TRBJ2-7, with 10 positions matching TRBD1. DNA of the CDR3: TGTGCCAGCAGCCTCTTGGGACAGGGGATGTACGAGCAGTACTTC. It yields the protein CASSLLGQGMYEQYF.